The source of this TCR beta chain is a study of blood T cell repertoires in COVID-19. At the level of the study: T cells, B-cell-depleted T cells, or PBMCs provided the cDNA or gDNA that served as material.

Original processing methods: Quantification of nucleated cells was approximated via reference gene primer amplification. The table came from immunoSEQ multiplex PCR; TCRdb's copy has only in-frame clones and leaves some out. D and trimming come from the DNA, and the V and J calls and clone size come from that table. The sample lists roughly 300,000 clones, roughly 87% occurring once. The CDR3 contains 14 residues. Germline CDR1 reads LGHDT; CDR2 reads YNNKEL (reference sequence). V was trimmed by 4 bases and J by 6 bases, leaving 13 bases between them. The TCR originated in a woman aged 25 to 45 who had recovered from COVID-19. The source material was PBMCs or T cells enriched from blood (not recorded which). The chain has TRBV3-1 (or the pseudogene TRBV3-2) and TRBJ1-5; perhaps TRBD1 as D (6 bases). The CDR3 region is CASSPRGEAQPQHF. The DNA of the CDR3 is TGTGCCAGCAGCCCCAGGGGCGAGGCTCAGCCCCAGCATTTT.